Presented here are 28 T cell receptor beta chains from one specimen sequenced in a study of T cells in Graves' hyperthyroidism and ophthalmopathy. There were TCR beta CDR3 regions amplified from RNA transcripts. The HTBI set primed first-round TCR CDR3 RT-PCR. TCRdb redid the calling of the multiplex PCR reads with MiXCR, one entry per CDR3 protein. Among around 690,000 distinct CDR3 sequences listed, around 21% were seen once. Sequencing used blood. The receptors originated from a man aged 25-45 years with Graves' ophthalmopathy.

The chain is built from TRBV5-1 and TRBJ2-1; TRBD2 matches 9 bases. Germline loops: CDR1 SGHRS, CDR2 YFSETQ. Losses at the gene ends were 5 bases for V and 6 bases for J; bases not matched to a gene: 12. CDR3 length: 16 residues. The CDR3 sequence: CASSYPGAGGPNEQFF. CDR3 DNA sequence: TGCGCCAGCAGTTACCCCGGAGCGGGAGGTCCCAATGAGCAGTTCTTC.

This clonotype has at least ten counts. This sequence joins TRBV28 and TRBJ1-5; D unclear. This CDR3 comprises 15 residues. Per the germline V gene, CDR1 is MDHEN and CDR2 is SYDVKM. V was cut by 7 bases and J by 1 base, with 14 bases left in between. CDR3 sequence: CASTGITQSNQPQHF. The CDR3, as DNA: TGTGCCAGCACCGGAATTACACAGAGCAATCAGCCCCAGCATTTT.

This clonotype was found a few times. CDR3 DNA sequence: TGTGCCAGCAGTTACTACGATGGGGAGACCCAGTACTTC. This sequence encodes CASSYYDGETQYF. The chain joins TRBV6-2 or TRBV6-3 to TRBJ2-5; D gene unclear. CDR1 is MNHEY and CDR2 is SVGEGT in the germline V gene. The CDR3 sequence is 13 residues long. The V and J ends lost 1 base and 5 bases respectively, with 8 bases between them.

In this sample, this clonotype turned up many times. This chain uses TRBV6-1 with TRBJ2-1; 8 bases agree with TRBD1. The junction had 12 bases not matched to a gene; V was cut back by 11 bases and J by 6 bases. The CDR3 is 14 residues long. Germline loops: CDR1 MNHNS, CDR2 SASEGT. CDR3 nucleotide sequence: TGTGCCGGTCGGTCAGGACAGGGTAGCAATGAGCAGTTCTTC. Translating it yields CAGRSGQGSNEQFF.

This clonotype was counted ten times or more. V is TRBV2 and J is TRBJ2-1, with 12 bases fitting TRBD2. The V segment lost 5 bases and the J segment 6 bases; nucleotides outside the gene matches: 8. The CDR3 runs to 16 residues. Germline V CDR1 and CDR2: SNHLY, FYNNEI. The CDR3 DNA sequence: TGTGCCAGCAGTAAAAGACTAGCGGGAGTCGGCAATGAGCAGTTCTTC. The encoded protein is CASSKRLAGVGNEQFF.

This clonotype has at least ten counts. This rearrangement joins TRBV30 to TRBJ1-1, with 9 bases lining up with TRBD1. The CDR3 covers 12 residues. Germline V gene data show CDR1 as GTSNPN and CDR2 as SVGIG (reference sequence). V was pared by 8 bases and J by 4 bases, with 5 bases of the junction left unmatched. CDR3 in amino acids: CAGDRVSTEAFF. The CDR3 nucleotides are TGTGCCGGGGACAGGGTGAGCACTGAAGCTTTCTTT.

The chain recombines TRBV10-3 with TRBJ2-7, with D possibly being TRBD1 (7 bases). The CDR3 contains 15 residues. V was cut by 8 bases and J by 3 bases, with 20 bases left in between. Germline CDR1 ENHRY, CDR2 SYGVKD. The CDR3 sequence: CAIARTGTGVYEQYF. CDR3 DNA sequence: TGTGCCATCGCCAGGACAGGCACGGGGGTCTACGAGCAGTACTTC.

This clonotype was seen repeatedly, ten times or more. The V and J genes are TRBV5-1 and TRBJ2-1, with D possibly being TRBD1 (5 bases). Between the trimmed V and J ends, which lost 0 bases and 4 bases, there was a span of 8 bases. Germline V gives CDR1 SGHRS, CDR2 YFSETQ. This CDR3 is built from 14 residues. In nucleotides, the CDR3 is TGCGCCAGCAGCTTGGCCAAGGGGTACAATGAGCAGTTCTTC. Translation: CASSLAKGYNEQFF.

The chain employs TRBV20-1 and TRBJ2-7, with 7 bases identical to TRBD2. This CDR3 has 12 residues. Germline trimming cut 3 bases from V and 5 bases from J; bases unmatched to any gene: 4. Germline lookup yields CDR1 DFQATT and CDR2 SNEGSKA (reference sequence). CDR3 nucleotides: TGCAGTGCTAGGCGGGACTACGACGAGCAGTACTTC. Amino acid sequence: CSARRDYDEQYF.

This clonotype was seen only a few times. The rearrangement joins TRBV20-1 to TRBJ2-7; no firm D call. This CDR3 comprises 14 residues. V was cut by 0 bases and J by 2 bases, with 11 bases left in between. Germline lookup yields CDR1 DFQATT and CDR2 SNEGSKA (reference sequence). CDR3 nucleotides: TGCAGTGCTAGAGATCTCAACAGAGCCTACGAGCAGTACTTC. Translated, it gives CSARDLNRAYEQYF.

The chain is built from TRBV4-1 and TRBJ2-2, with TRBD1 matching over 10 bases. The CDR3 totals 15 residues. Germline CDR1 is MGHRA and CDR2 is YSYEKL. With 2 bases clipped from V and 5 bases from J, the junction kept 2 bases outside the gene matches. CDR3 nucleotide sequence: TGCGCCAGCAGCCAACCGGGACAGGGGACCGGGGAGCTGTTTTTT. It translates to CASSQPGQGTGELFF.

A few counts support this clonotype. The chain uses TRBV30 and TRBJ2-3; possibly TRBD1 or TRBD2 for D (6 bases each). Trimming stripped 3 bases from V and 4 bases from J, with 17 bases between. The germline V gene encodes CDR1 GTSNPN and CDR2 SVGIG (reference sequence). This CDR3 contains 15 residues. CDR3 bases: TGTGCCTGGAGGGGGTGGGGGGCGATCGCAGATACGCAGTATTTT. This sequence encodes CAWRGWGAIADTQYF.

This chain uses TRBV19 with TRBJ2-2, with D perhaps TRBD1 or TRBD2 (5 bases each). The germline V gene has CDR1 LNHDA and CDR2 SQIVND (reference sequence). V dropped 6 bases and J dropped 0 bases, with 11 bases sitting between them. The CDR3 runs to 15 residues. CDR3 sequence reads: CASSRDGTNTGELFF. CDR3 nucleotides: TGTGCCAGTAGCCGGGACGGGACGAACACCGGGGAGCTGTTTTTT.

The V and J genes are TRBV5-6 and TRBJ2-1; 8 bases are a match to TRBD1. Germline CDR1 reads SGHDT; CDR2 reads YYEEEE. With 0 bases clipped from V and 6 bases from J, the junction kept 5 bases outside the gene matches. The CDR3 consists of 15 residues. The CDR3 DNA follows: TGTGCCAGCAGCTTGGGAGGGACAGGATCCAATGAGCAGTTCTTC. Protein: CASSLGGTGSNEQFF.

This clonotype was seen at least ten times. This chain links TRBV5-6 with TRBJ1-1, with 7 positions matching TRBD1. CDR1 SGHDT and CDR2 YYEEEE come from the germline V gene. J was trimmed by 4 bases and V by 1 base; bases with no gene match: 4. CDR3 size: 14 residues. The CDR3 here is CASSLQGEATEAFF. The CDR3 nucleotides read TGTGCCAGCAGCTTGCAGGGGGAGGCCACTGAAGCTTTCTTT.

V is TRBV7-6 and J is TRBJ2-3; 8 bases are a match to TRBD2. The CDR3 has 15 amino acids. The J segment lost 1 base and the V segment lost 5 bases, leaving 5 bases of the junction unmatched. CDR1 is SGHVS and CDR2 is FNYEAQ in the germline V gene. DNA for the CDR3: TGTGCCAGCAGCCGGACTAGCAGCCGCACAGATACGCAGTATTTT. It is translated as CASSRTSSRTDTQYF.

This clonotype showed up many times. V is TRBV2 and J is TRBJ2-1; D may be TRBD2 (6 bases). The germline CDR1 and CDR2 sequences are SNHLY and FYNNEI. CDR3 length: 16 amino acids. With 2 bases removed from V and 7 bases from J, the gap between germline ends came to 18 bases. The CDR3 reads CASSETFSGVGNEQFF. DNA of the CDR3: TGTGCCAGCAGTGAAACCTTTTCGGGAGTGGGAAATGAGCAGTTCTTC.

This clonotype was observed a few times. The V gene is TRBV6-1, the J gene TRBJ1-1; 7 bases agree with TRBD1. V gave up 7 bases and J gave up 7 bases; unmatched junction bases: 15. This CDR3 region has 15 residues. CDR1 and CDR2 (germline): MNHNS, SASEGT. The CDR3 sequence: CASTRQGRRSGEAFF. For the CDR3, the DNA is TGTGCCAGCACCCGACAGGGTAGAAGAAGTGGTGAAGCTTTCTTT.

V is TRBV3-1 and J is TRBJ2-1; the D gene is possibly TRBD2 (6 bases). The V end was cut by 0 bases, the J end by 4 bases, with 13 bases between. The CDR3 length is 16 residues. Germline lookup yields CDR1 LGHDT and CDR2 YNNKEL (reference sequence). The DNA for the CDR3 is TGTGCCAGCAGCCAAGAATGGCGGGACTCATACAATGAGCAGTTCTTC. As protein: CASSQEWRDSYNEQFF.

The chain joins TRBV9 to TRBJ2-3, with D uncertain. This CDR3 has 18 amino acids. Trimming stripped 3 bases from V and 4 bases from J, with 24 bases between. From germline, CDR1 is SGDLS and CDR2 YYNGEE. This chain's CDR3 is CASSASLLSPAVADTQYF. In DNA form, the CDR3 reads TGTGCCAGCAGCGCCTCTCTCCTTTCGCCGGCAGTTGCAGATACGCAGTATTTT.

This clonotype was seen only a few times. This chain connects TRBV9 to TRBJ1-3; weak D call: TRBD1 (5 bases). Trimming removed 0 bases at V and 0 bases at J, with 10 bases between. There are 16 residues in the CDR3. The germline CDR1 and CDR2 sequences are SGDLS and YYNGEE. CDR3 residues: CASSVGGTHSGNTIYF. The CDR3 region has the DNA TGTGCCAGCAGCGTAGGAGGGACCCACTCTGGAAACACCATATATTTT.

V usage is TRBV25-1 and J usage is TRBJ1-5, with D hard to call. The CDR3 covers 14 residues. Germline V gene sequence: CDR1 MGHDK, CDR2 SYGVNS. V dropped 4 bases and J dropped 7 bases, with 14 bases sitting between them. The CDR3 sequence: CASSGRHPTQPQHF. The CDR3 bases are TGTGCCAGCAGTGGGAGACACCCTACACAGCCCCAGCATTTT.

The genes are TRBV5-1 and TRBJ2-2; TRBD1 might be the D (6 bases). With 4 bases removed from V and 5 bases from J, the gap between germline ends came to 12 bases. Germline values: CDR1 SGHRS, CDR2 YFSETQ. CDR3 size: 14 residues. DNA of the CDR3: TGCGCCAGCAGCCAGATGACAGGAACCGGGGAGCTGTTTTTT. This gives the protein CASSQMTGTGELFF. Looking up the rest from reference TRBV5-1 and TRBJ2-2 gives the full variable domain: KAGVTQTPRYLIKTRGQQVTLSCSPISGHRSVSWYQQTPGQGLQFLFEYFSETQRNKGNFPGRFSGRQFSNSRSEMNVSTLELGDSALYLCASSQMTGTGELFFGEGSRLTVL.

This clonotype was detected only a few times. This rearrangement joins TRBV4-1 to TRBJ2-1, with D hard to call. The V end lost 1 base, the J end lost 4 bases, and 20 bases lay between the germline ends. The CDR3 is 18 residues long. Germline V gene data show CDR1 as MGHRA and CDR2 as YSYEKL. The CDR3 DNA sequence: TGCGCCAGCAGCCAAGTTTATCCTGACTTAACCGAATACAATGAGCAGTTCTTC. Its protein product is CASSQVYPDLTEYNEQFF.

V usage is TRBV28 and J usage is TRBJ2-2, with TRBD1 matching 7 bases. Trimming took 5 bases from V and 0 from J; bases not matched to a gene: 6. Germline CDR1 MDHEN, CDR2 SYDVKM. CDR3 length: 16 amino acids. The CDR3 DNA reads TGTGCCAGCAGTAGCGCCGGGACAGCGAACACCGGGGAGCTGTTTTTT. Protein product: CASSSAGTANTGELFF.

In this sample, this clonotype turned up a few times. J is TRBJ2-1 and V is TRBV24-1; the match to TRBD2 covers 10 bases. CDR3 length: 16 residues. From germline, CDR1 is KGHDR and CDR2 SFDVKD. Trimming took 3 bases from V and 7 from J; bases not matched to a gene: 8. CDR3 sequence (DNA): TGTGCCACCAGTGATCCGGCTAGCGGGAGTGTGAATGAGCAGTTCTTC. It is translated as CATSDPASGSVNEQFF.

Only a few counts were recorded for this clonotype. This rearrangement joins TRBV15 to TRBJ2-1; tentatively, D is TRBD2 (5 bases). The germline V gene has CDR1 LNHNV and CDR2 YYDKDF (reference sequence). The length of the CDR3 is 14 residues. V was clipped by 0 bases and J by 6 bases, with 9 bases between them. Here the CDR3 DNA reads TGTGCCACCAGCAGAGACCCGGGGTTCAATGAGCAGTTCTTC. It translates to CATSRDPGFNEQFF.

This clonotype was seen ten or more times. This chain joins TRBV3-1 and TRBJ2-7, with D possibly matching TRBD2 (5 bases). Germline V gene sequence: CDR1 LGHDT, CDR2 YNNKEL (reference sequence). CDR3 length: 12 residues. V lost 0 bases and J 8 bases, leaving 8 bases between the germline ends. In nucleotides, the CDR3 is TGTGCCAGCAGCCAAGATACGGGGAAGCAGTACTTC. Protein product: CASSQDTGKQYF.